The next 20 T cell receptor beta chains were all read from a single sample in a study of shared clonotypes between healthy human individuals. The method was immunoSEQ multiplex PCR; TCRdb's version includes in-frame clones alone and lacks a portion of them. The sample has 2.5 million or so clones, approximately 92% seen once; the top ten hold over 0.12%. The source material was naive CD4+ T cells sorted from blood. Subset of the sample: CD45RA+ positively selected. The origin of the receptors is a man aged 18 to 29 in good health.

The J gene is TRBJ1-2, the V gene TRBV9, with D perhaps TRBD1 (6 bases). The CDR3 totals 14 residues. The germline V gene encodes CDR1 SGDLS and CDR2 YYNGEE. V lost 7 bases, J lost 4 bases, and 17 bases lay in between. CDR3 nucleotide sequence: TGTGCCAGCCAAGGGGGGGCAGGAGGCTATGGCTACACCTTC. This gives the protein CASQGGAGGYGYTF.

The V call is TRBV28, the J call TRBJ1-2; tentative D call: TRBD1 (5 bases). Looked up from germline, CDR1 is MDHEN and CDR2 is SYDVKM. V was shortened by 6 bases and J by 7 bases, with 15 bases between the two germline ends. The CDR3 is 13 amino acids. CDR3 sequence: CASSFKGSRGYTF. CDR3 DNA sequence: TGTGCCAGCAGCTTCAAGGGGTCTCGTGGCTACACCTTC.

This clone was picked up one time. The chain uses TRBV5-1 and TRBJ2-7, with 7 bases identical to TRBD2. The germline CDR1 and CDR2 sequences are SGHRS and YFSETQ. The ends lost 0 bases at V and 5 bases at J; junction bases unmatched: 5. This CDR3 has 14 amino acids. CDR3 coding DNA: TGCGCCAGCAGCTTGGGACTAGCTTCCAACGAGCAGTACTTC. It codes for CASSLGLASNEQYF.

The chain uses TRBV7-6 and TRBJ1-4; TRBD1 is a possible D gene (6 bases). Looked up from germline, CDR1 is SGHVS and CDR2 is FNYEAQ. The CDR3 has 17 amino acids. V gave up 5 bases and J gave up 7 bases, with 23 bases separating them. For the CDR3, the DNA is TGTGCCAGCAGCCCCCCCGTAGGGACACGCGGGAGTGAAAAACTGTTTTTT. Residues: CASSPPVGTRGSEKLFF.

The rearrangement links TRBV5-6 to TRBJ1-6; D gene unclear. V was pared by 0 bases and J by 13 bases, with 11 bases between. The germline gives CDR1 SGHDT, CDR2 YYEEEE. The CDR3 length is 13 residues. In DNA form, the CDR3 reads TGTGCCAGCAGCTTGGATGCTTTCCAGCCCCTCCACTTT. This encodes CASSLDAFQPLHF.

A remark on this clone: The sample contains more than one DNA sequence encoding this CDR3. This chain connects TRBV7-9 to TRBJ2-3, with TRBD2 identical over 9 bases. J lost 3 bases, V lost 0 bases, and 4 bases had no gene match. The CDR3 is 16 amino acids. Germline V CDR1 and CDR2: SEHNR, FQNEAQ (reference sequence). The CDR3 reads CASSLALAGATDTQYF. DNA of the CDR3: TGTGCCAGCAGCTTAGCTTTAGCGGGGGCAACAGATACGCAGTATTTT. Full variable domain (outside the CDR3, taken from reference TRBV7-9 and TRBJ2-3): DTGVSQNPRHKITKRGQNVTFRCDPISEHNRLYWYRQTLGQGPEFLTYFQNEAQLEKSRLLSDRFSAERPKGSFSTLEIQRTEQGDSAMYLCASSLALAGATDTQYFGPGTRLTVL.

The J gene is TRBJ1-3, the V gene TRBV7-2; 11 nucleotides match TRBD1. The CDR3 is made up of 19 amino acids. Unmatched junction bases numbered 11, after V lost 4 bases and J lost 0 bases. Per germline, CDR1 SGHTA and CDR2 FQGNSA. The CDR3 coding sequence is TGTGCCAGCAGCTCCGGTCGGACAGGGGGCCCCTACTCTGGAAACACCATATATTTT. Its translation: CASSSGRTGGPYSGNTIYF. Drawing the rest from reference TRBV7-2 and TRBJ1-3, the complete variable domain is GAGVSQSPSNKVTEKGKDVELRCDPISGHTALYWYRQSLGQGLEFLIYFQGNSAPDKSGLPSDRFSAERTGGSVSTLTIQRTQQEDSAVYLCASSSGRTGGPYSGNTIYFGEGSWLTVV.

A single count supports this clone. CDR3 nucleotides: TGTGCCAGTAGTATTCGGGCAGAACCTAACTATGGCTACACCTTC. Protein sequence: CASSIRAEPNYGYTF. This chain connects TRBV19 to TRBJ1-2; D not certain. V lost 3 bases and J 0 bases, leaving 11 bases between the germline ends. CDR3 length: 15 amino acids. Germline values: CDR1 LNHDA, CDR2 SQIVND (reference sequence).

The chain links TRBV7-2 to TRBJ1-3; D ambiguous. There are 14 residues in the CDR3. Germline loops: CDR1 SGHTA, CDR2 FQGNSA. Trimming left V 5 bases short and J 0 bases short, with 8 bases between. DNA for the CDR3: TGTGCCAGCAGCCAAACGTACTCTGGAAACACCATATATTTT. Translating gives CASSQTYSGNTIYF.

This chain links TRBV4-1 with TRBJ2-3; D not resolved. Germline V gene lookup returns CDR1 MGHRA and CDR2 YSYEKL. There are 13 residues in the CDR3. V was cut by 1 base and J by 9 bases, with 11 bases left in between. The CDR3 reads CASSQVVVETQYF. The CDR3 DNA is TGCGCCAGCAGCCAAGTGGTAGTAGAGACGCAGTATTTT.

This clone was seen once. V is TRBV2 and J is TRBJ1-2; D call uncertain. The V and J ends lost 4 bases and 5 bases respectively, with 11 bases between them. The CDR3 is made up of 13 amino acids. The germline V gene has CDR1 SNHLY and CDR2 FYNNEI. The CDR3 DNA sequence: TGTGCCAGCAGTGTAAAGGGAGAATATGGCTACACCTTC. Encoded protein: CASSVKGEYGYTF.

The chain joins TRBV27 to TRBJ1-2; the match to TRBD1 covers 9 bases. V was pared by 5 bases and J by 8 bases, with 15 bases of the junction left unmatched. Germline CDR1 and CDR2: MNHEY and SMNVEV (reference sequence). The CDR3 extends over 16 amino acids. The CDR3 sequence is CASSTKPGQGFRGYTF. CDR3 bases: TGTGCCAGCAGTACTAAGCCGGGACAGGGCTTTCGGGGCTACACCTTC.

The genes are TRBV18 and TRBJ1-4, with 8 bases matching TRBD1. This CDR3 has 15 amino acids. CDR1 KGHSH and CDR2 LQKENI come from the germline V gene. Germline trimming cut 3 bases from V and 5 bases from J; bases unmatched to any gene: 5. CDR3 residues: CASSPRQGQNEKLFF. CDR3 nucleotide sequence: TGTGCCAGCTCACCCCGACAGGGGCAAAATGAAAAACTGTTTTTT. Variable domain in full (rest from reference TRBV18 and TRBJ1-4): NAGVMQNPRHLVRRRGQEARLRCSPMKGHSHVYWYRQLPEEGLKFMVYLQKENIIDESGMPKERFSAEFPKEGPSILRIQQVVRGDSAAYFCASSPRQGQNEKLFFGSGTQLSVL.

CDR3 amino acids: CASSQDSAGRRYGYTF. The CDR3 DNA reads as TGTGCCAGCAGCCAAGATTCGGCAGGTAGACGCTATGGCTACACCTTC. This chain uses TRBV14 with TRBJ1-2; no definite D call. Trimming cost V 0 bases and J 4 bases, with 15 bases left between them. Germline V gene sequence: CDR1 SGHDN, CDR2 FVKESK. The CDR3 runs 16 residues.

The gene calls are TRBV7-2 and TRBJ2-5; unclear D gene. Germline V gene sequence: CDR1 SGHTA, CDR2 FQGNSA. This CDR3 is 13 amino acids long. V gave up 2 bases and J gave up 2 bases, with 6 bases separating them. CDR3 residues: CASSLSRQETQYF. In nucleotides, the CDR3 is TGTGCCAGCAGCTTAAGCAGACAAGAGACCCAGTACTTC.

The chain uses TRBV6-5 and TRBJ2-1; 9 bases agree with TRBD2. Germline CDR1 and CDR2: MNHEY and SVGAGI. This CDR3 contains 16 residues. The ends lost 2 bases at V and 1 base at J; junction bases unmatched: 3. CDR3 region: CASSYGSGSSYNEQFF. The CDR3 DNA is TGTGCCAGCAGTTACGGTAGCGGGAGTTCCTACAATGAGCAGTTCTTC.

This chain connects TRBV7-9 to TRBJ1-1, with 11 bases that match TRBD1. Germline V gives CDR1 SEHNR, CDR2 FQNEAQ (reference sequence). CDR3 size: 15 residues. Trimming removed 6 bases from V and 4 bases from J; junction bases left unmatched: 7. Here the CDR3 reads CASRPGQGGGTEAFF. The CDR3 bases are TGTGCCAGCAGACCGGGACAGGGGGGTGGCACTGAAGCTTTCTTT.

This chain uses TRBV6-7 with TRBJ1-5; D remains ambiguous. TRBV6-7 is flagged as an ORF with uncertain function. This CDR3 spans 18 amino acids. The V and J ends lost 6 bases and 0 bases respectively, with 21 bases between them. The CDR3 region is CASRTLPGHRVSNQPQHF. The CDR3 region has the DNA TGTGCCAGCAGGACCCTCCCGGGCCACCGAGTTAGCAATCAGCCCCAGCATTTT.

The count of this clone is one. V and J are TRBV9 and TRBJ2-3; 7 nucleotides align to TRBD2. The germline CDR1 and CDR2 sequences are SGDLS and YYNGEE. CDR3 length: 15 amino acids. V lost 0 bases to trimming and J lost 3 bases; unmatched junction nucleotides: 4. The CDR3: CASSVETGGTDTQYF. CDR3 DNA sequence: TGTGCCAGCAGCGTAGAAACCGGGGGGACAGATACGCAGTATTTT. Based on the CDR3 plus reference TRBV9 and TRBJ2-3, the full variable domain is DSGVTQTPKHLITATGQRVTLRCSPRSGDLSVYWYQQSLDQGLQFLIQYYNGEERAKGNILERFSAQQFPDLHSELNLSSLELGDSALYFCASSVETGGTDTQYFGPGTRLTVL.

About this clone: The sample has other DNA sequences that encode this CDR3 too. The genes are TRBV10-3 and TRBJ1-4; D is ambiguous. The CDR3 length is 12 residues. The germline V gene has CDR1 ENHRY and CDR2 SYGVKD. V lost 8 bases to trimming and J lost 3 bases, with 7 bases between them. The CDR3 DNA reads TGTGCCATCGGGGATTCTAATGAAAAACTGTTTTTT. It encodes CAIGDSNEKLFF.